The entry that follows covers one T cell receptor (beta chain) sequence. The antigen is undetermined. The PCR contained 60 Vbeta and 13 Jbeta primers. This table comes from immunoSEQ multiplex PCR, and its TCRdb copy is limited to in-frame clones, with some not included. This table has 160,000 or so clones, around 77% appearing once. The data originate from a study of cytomegalovirus exposure and HLA in healthy donors. Whole-study context: Falling in the Caucasian-associated ancestry cluster were approximately 84% of under 450 genotyped donors.

V gave up 4 bases and J gave up 4 bases; unmatched junction bases: 6. The CDR3 loop spans 15 amino acids. Germline lookup yields CDR1 SNHLY and CDR2 FYNNEI. General observations from the study: Researchers counted 150 to 200 TCR beta chains as cytomegalovirus-associated.

Sequencing was done on a sample of PBMCs. The rearrangement uses TRBV2 and TRBJ1-4; 7 bases line up with TRBD1. The receptor was derived from a man between 60 and 75 years old in good health and CMV-seronegative. The CDR3 sequence is CASSGDSWGNEKLFF. The CDR3 DNA reads as TGTGCCAGCAGTGGGGACAGTTGGGGTAATGAAAAACTGTTTTTT. The whole variable domain, remainder taken from reference TRBV2 and TRBJ1-4, is EPEVTQTPSHQVTQMGQEVILRCVPISNHLYFYWYRQILGQKVEFLVSFYNNEISEKSEIFDDQFSVERPDGSNFTLKIRSTKLEDSAMYFCASSGDSWGNEKLFFGSGTQLSVL.